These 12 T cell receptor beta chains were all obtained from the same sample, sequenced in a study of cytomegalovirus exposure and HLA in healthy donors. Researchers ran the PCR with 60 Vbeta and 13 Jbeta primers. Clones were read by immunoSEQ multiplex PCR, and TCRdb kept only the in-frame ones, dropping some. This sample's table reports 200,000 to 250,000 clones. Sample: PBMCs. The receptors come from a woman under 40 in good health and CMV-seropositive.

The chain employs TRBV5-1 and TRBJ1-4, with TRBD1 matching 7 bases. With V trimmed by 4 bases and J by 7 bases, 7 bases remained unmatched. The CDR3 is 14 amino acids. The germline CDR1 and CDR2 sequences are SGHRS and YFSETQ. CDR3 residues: CASSLNRGREKLFF. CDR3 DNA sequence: TGCGCCAGCAGCCTTAACAGGGGCCGTGAAAAACTGTTTTTT.

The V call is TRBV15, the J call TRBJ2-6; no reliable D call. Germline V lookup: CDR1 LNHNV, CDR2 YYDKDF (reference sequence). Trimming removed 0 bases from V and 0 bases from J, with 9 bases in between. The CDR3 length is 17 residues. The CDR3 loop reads CATSRDLLSSGANVLTF. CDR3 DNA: TGTGCCACCAGCAGAGACCTACTAAGCTCTGGGGCCAACGTCCTGACTTTC.

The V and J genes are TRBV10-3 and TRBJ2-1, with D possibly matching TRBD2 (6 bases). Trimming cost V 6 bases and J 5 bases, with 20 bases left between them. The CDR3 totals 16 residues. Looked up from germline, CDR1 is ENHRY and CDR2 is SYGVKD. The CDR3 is CAISPGPTAGNNEQFF. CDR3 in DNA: TGTGCCATCAGCCCGGGGCCGACGGCGGGGAACAATGAGCAGTTCTTC.

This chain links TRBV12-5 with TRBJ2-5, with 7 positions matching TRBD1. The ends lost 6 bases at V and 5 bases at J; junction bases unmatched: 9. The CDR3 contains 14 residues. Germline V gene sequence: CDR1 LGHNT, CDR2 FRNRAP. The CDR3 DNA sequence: TGTGCTAGTGGCCGGGGACAGTGGGACGAGACCCAGTACTTC. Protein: CASGRGQWDETQYF.

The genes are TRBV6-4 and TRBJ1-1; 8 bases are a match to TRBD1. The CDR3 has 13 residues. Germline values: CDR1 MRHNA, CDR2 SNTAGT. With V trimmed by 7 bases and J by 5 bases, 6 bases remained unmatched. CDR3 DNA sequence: TGTGCCAGCACTACAGACAGGGGAACTGAAGCTTTCTTT. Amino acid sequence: CASTTDRGTEAFF.

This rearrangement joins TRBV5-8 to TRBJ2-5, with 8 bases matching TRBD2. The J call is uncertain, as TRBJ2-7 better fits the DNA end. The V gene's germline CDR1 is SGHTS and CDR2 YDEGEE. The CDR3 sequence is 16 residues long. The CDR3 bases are TGTGCCAGCACCTCCCCCCCGACTAGCGACGCCTACGAGCAGTACTTC. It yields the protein CASTSPPTSDAYEQYF.

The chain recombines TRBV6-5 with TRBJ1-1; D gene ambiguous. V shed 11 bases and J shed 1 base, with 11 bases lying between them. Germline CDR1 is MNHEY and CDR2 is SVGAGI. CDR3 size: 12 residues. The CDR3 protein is CAGKSWNTEAFF. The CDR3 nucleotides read TGTGCCGGCAAATCGTGGAACACTGAAGCTTTCTTT.

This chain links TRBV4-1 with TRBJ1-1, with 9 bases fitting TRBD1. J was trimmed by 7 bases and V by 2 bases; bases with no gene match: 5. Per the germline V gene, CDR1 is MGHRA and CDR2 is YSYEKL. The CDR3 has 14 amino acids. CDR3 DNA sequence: TGCGCCAGCAGCCAACTACAGGGGGCAGGTGAAGCTTTCTTT. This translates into CASSQLQGAGEAFF.

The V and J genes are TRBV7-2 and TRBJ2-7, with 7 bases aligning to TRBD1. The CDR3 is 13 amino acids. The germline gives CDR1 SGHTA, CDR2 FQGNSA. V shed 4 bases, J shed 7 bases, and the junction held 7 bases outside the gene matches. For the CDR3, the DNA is TGTGCCAGCAGCTGGGACAGCCGTACGGAGCAGTACTTC. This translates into CASSWDSRTEQYF.

CDR3 amino acids: CAWSTSSYEQYF. CDR3 bases: TGTGCCTGGAGTACTAGCTCCTACGAGCAGTACTTC. The chain has TRBV30 and TRBJ2-7, with D possibly being TRBD2 (5 bases). V was trimmed by 2 bases and J by 0 bases, leaving 5 bases between them. The CDR3 spans 12 residues. Germline V lookup: CDR1 GTSNPN, CDR2 SVGIG (reference sequence).

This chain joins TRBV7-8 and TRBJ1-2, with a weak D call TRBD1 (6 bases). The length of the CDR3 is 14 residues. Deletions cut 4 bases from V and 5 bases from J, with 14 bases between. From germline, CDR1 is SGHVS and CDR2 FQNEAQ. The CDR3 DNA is TGTGCCAGCAGCTCGAGGGGGAGTGGGTATGGCTACACCTTC. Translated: CASSSRGSGYGYTF.

CDR3 bases: TGTGCCAGCTCACCCTCTAACACCGGGGAGCTGTTTTTT. This sequence encodes CASSPSNTGELFF. The chain couples TRBV18 to TRBJ2-2; D uncertain. Trimming pared 3 bases from V and 2 bases from J, leaving 4 bases between. Germline V CDR1 and CDR2: KGHSH, LQKENI. This CDR3 has 13 residues.